These T cell receptor beta chains were read from a single sample in a study of T cells in Graves' hyperthyroidism and ophthalmopathy. TCRdb recomputed calls from the multiplex PCR reads with MiXCR, one row per CDR3 protein. The repertoire consists of roughly 800,000 distinct CDR3 sequences, with roughly 40% occurring once and the leading ten covering around 9.3%. Sequenced input: blood. These receptors were obtained from a man younger than 35 with Graves' hyperthyroidism. Each CDR3 is given with its conserved first and last residue. A D gene is named only where the DNA matches it firmly. Some rows have no size entry. The others give once, few or many, or a class for an expanded clone.

D gene,V gene,clone size,CDR3 protein
.,TRBV2,many,CASRVGESYGYTF
TRBD1,TRBV5-6,.,CASSTQTGDTYEQYF
.,TRBV20-1,few,CSVPTAQNYGYTF
TRBD1,TRBV9,.,CASSLNPDRGTYEQYF
TRBD1,TRBV15,.,CAIGPGQGTYEQYF
TRBD1,TRBV9,.,CASSTRRDRPGTEAFF
.,TRBV20-1,many,CSAKQDSNQPQHF
.,TRBV2,many,CASSQDSKPYGYTF
.,TRBV11-1,.,CASSLAPKETQYF
.,TRBV7-2,.,CASNRIEAGDTGELFF
.,TRBV7-3,many,CASSPGTRTEAFF
.,TRBV19,many,CASSIGTATYEQYF
TRBD1,TRBV9,many,CASSVGQGAYEQYF
TRBD1,TRBV19,many,CASSWTGTDRDEQYF
TRBD2,TRBV7-9,many,CASSSRGGVETQYF
TRBD1,TRBV5-1,.,CASRPGQGYDTEAFF
TRBD1,TRBV15,many,CATSSRDRGLYEQYF
.,TRBV5-1,.,CASSFGDQNTEAFF
.,TRBV2,few,CASSGGDTSPSYEQYF
.,TRBV7-9,.,CASSLRQTETQYF
.,TRBV6-5,.,CASSRLTAPNQPQHF
.,TRBV7-9,many,CASSSPEGEQYF
.,TRBV20-1,few,CSALSQGGRANYGYTF
TRBD2,TRBV7-3,.,CASRFLAGNSYEQYF
.,TRBV12-3/TRBV12-4,many,CASTPDPNYGYTF
TRBD2,TRBV2,.,CASSESLSSGRSSYEQYF
TRBD1,TRBV7-9,.,CASSLNPGQAYEQYF
.,TRBV29-1,.,CSQVPENTEAFF
TRBD1,TRBV6-6,few,CASSTRTGGAYETQYF